What follows is one T cell receptor beta chain and its context. The data belong to a study of blood T cell repertoires in COVID-19. On the study more broadly: There were acute and convalescent COVID-19 samples, and they came from the United States, Italy and Spain. Sources were T cells, B-cell-depleted T cells, or PBMCs; the material itself was cDNA or gDNA.

Original processing methods: Reference gene primer amplification gave estimated nucleated cell counts. The data were produced by immunoSEQ multiplex PCR, yet TCRdb's version contains in-frame clones alone and is incomplete. D and trimming come from the DNA, and the V and J calls and clone size come from that table. This table has under 85,000 clones, 90% appearing once. V lost 5 bases and J 5 bases, leaving 19 bases between the germline ends. There are 15 residues in the CDR3. Germline CDR1 reads SEHNR; CDR2 reads FQNEAQ (reference sequence). The chain employs TRBV7-9 and TRBJ2-7, with D tentatively TRBD1 (5 bases). Sequenced input: peripheral blood. The sequence was obtained from a man aged 45 to 65 with acute or convalescent COVID-19. CDR3 protein: CASSVVGAGRDEQYF. CDR3 nucleotides: TGTGCCAGCAGCGTGGTTGGGGCAGGACGGGACGAGCAGTACTTC.